These 27 T cell receptor beta chains came from one sample sequenced in a study of CD8 T cells in ankylosing spondylitis. Study-level points and caveats: Made up of fewer than 10 highly homologous variants, a TCR beta motif appeared characteristic of ankylosing spondylitis blood.

No cognate antigen is known for these TCRs. Each CDR3 protein is one row after TCRdb ran MiXCR on the 5' RACE reads. Here the sample spans some 240,000 distinct CDR3 sequences, 5.5% to 7.5% being singletons. Material: blood, either unsorted or a sorted T cell fraction (not recorded which). The receptors originated from a male donor with ankylosing spondylitis.

The table lists this clonotype with a few counts. V gene TRBV29-1 combines with J gene TRBJ2-5, with unresolved D. CDR3 length equals 14 residues. CDR1 is SQVTM and CDR2 is ANQGSEA in the germline V gene. Trimming removed 6 bases from V and 1 base from J, with 15 bases in between. The CDR3: CSVELLRTQETQYF. CDR3 nucleotides: TGCAGCGTCGAACTACTGAGGACCCAAGAGACCCAGTACTTC.

This clonotype has a handful of counts. This rearrangement joins TRBV7-9 to TRBJ1-1; weak D call: TRBD1 (6 bases). Germline loops: CDR1 SEHNR, CDR2 FQNEAQ (reference sequence). The CDR3 sequence is 14 residues long. V lost 1 base to trimming and J lost 7 bases, with 13 bases between them. CDR3 sequence reads: CASSLVQGPDEAFF. For the CDR3, the DNA is TGTGCCAGCAGCTTAGTTCAGGGGCCCGATGAAGCTTTCTTT. The full variable domain, with the rest looked up from reference TRBV7-9 and TRBJ1-1, is DTGVSQNPRHKITKRGQNVTFRCDPISEHNRLYWYRQTLGQGPEFLTYFQNEAQLEKSRLLSDRFSAERPKGSFSTLEIQRTEQGDSAMYLCASSLVQGPDEAFFGQGTRLTVV.

This clonotype was observed many times. The chain is built from TRBV7-2 and TRBJ2-2; D gene unclear. The ends were cut back, 3 bases at V and 1 base at J, with 6 bases in the middle. From germline, CDR1 is SGHTA and CDR2 FQGNSA. This CDR3 spans 14 amino acids. CDR3 nucleotides: TGTGCCAGCAGCTTTGGCAAGAACACCGGGGAGCTGTTTTTT. Translating it yields CASSFGKNTGELFF.

This clonotype was counted a few times. The CDR3 DNA sequence: TGTGCCAGCAGCCCACATAACACACGGACTAGCCAAGAGACCCAGTACTTC. Translated, it gives CASSPHNTRTSQETQYF. The chain uses TRBV11-3 and TRBJ2-5, with TRBD2 matching over 7 bases. CDR1 and CDR2 (germline): SGHNT, YENEEA. The CDR3 extends over 17 amino acids. With V trimmed by 5 bases and J by 1 base, 13 bases remained unmatched.

The table lists this clonotype with many counts. This chain links TRBV7-9 with TRBJ1-1; tentative D call: TRBD1 (6 bases). V was shortened by 1 base and J by 5 bases, with 11 bases between the two germline ends. The germline CDR1 and CDR2 sequences are SEHNR and FQNEAQ (reference sequence). This CDR3 region has 14 residues. CDR3 region: CASSLVQGWTEAFF. CDR3 sequence (DNA): TGTGCCAGCAGCTTAGTACAGGGATGGACTGAAGCTTTCTTT.

This clonotype has a count of ten or more. V is TRBV2 and J is TRBJ2-4, with TRBD1 matching 10 bases. The germline V gene encodes CDR1 SNHLY and CDR2 FYNNEI. CDR3 length equals 15 residues. The J segment lost 7 bases and the V segment lost 6 bases, leaving 9 bases of the junction unmatched. In DNA, the CDR3 is TGTGCCAGCAGCGGTGGGACAGGGGTTACTAACATTCAGTACTTC. Translating gives CASSGGTGVTNIQYF.

Worth noting for this clonotype: With a much larger clone just one base away, this may be a read error. The rearrangement joins TRBV20-1 to TRBJ2-7; the D is unclear. Germline V CDR1 and CDR2: DFQATT, SNEGSKA (reference sequence). Between the trimmed V and J ends, which lost 1 base and 1 base, there was a span of 8 bases. This CDR3 contains 13 residues. In nucleotides, the CDR3 is TGCAGTGCTAGAGTCAACGGTTCCTACGAGCAGTACTTC. It is translated as CSARVNGSYEQYF.

There are many counts of this clonotype. This chain links TRBV10-3 with TRBJ2-7; possibly TRBD1 or TRBD2 for D (5 bases each). The CDR3 extends over 15 amino acids. From germline, CDR1 is ENHRY and CDR2 SYGVKD. V was pared by 0 bases and J by 7 bases, with 16 bases between. The CDR3 coding sequence is TGTGCCATCAGTGAGTCGATGGGGACCCGTCGGGAGCAGTACTTC. Protein product: CAISESMGTRREQYF.

This clonotype has a handful of counts. The J gene is TRBJ2-5, the V gene TRBV6-1, with 12 bases fitting TRBD1. J was trimmed by 4 bases and V by 6 bases; bases with no gene match: 6. The CDR3 is 15 amino acids. Germline V gives CDR1 MNHNS, CDR2 SASEGT. The DNA of the CDR3 is TGTGCCAGCAGACCCGGGACAGGGGGCCCAGAGACCCAGTACTTC. It codes for CASRPGTGGPETQYF.

This clonotype was picked up many times. The chain links TRBV4-3 to TRBJ2-7; the D gene is possibly TRBD2 (6 bases). Germline lookup yields CDR1 LGHNA and CDR2 YSLEER. Trimming removed 0 bases from V and 3 bases from J, with 9 bases in between. CDR3 length: 14 residues. CDR3 in DNA: TGCGCCAGCAGCCAAGACAGGGAGGTCTACGAGCAGTACTTC. Translated: CASSQDREVYEQYF.

The table lists this clonotype with many counts. J is TRBJ2-4 and V is TRBV29-1, with 8 bases identical to TRBD2. Germline-derived CDR1 and CDR2 are SQVTM and ANQGSEA. This CDR3 contains 12 residues. The V and J ends lost 6 bases and 8 bases, in that order; junction bases with no gene match: 6. The CDR3, as DNA: TGCAGCGTCGTCGGGACTAGAGACATTCAGTACTTC. It specifies CSVVGTRDIQYF.

This clonotype came up many times. The genes are TRBV28 and TRBJ2-7, with TRBD1 matching over 9 bases. The germline V gene encodes CDR1 MDHEN and CDR2 SYDVKM. V shed 7 bases and J 4 bases; nucleotides not matched to a gene: 5. This CDR3 contains 13 residues. The CDR3 reads CASMGTGSYEQYF. In DNA, the CDR3 is TGTGCCAGCATGGGGACAGGGTCATACGAGCAGTACTTC.

There are many counts of this clonotype. The chain carries TRBV7-9 and TRBJ1-3, with D maybe TRBD1 (5 bases). Trimming cost V 5 bases and J 3 bases, with 14 bases left between them. CDR3 length equals 15 residues. From germline, CDR1 is SEHNR and CDR2 FQNEAQ (reference sequence). In DNA form, the CDR3 reads TGTGCCAGCAGCCCTTCCGGGACTGATGGAAACACCATATATTTT. As protein: CASSPSGTDGNTIYF.

This clonotype was detected ten times or more. The chain recombines TRBV7-9 with TRBJ2-1; 10 bases map to TRBD2. The CDR3 is 16 residues long. Germline trimming cut 6 bases from V and 1 base from J; bases unmatched to any gene: 6. Germline lookup yields CDR1 SEHNR and CDR2 FQNEAQ (reference sequence). DNA for the CDR3: TGTGCCAGCAGGCGGACTAGCGGACATTCCTACAATGAGCAGTTCTTC. Its protein product is CASRRTSGHSYNEQFF. Full variable domain (missing parts from reference TRBV7-9 and TRBJ2-1): DTGVSQNPRHKITKRGQNVTFRCDPISEHNRLYWYRQTLGQGPEFLTYFQNEAQLEKSRLLSDRFSAERPKGSFSTLEIQRTEQGDSAMYLCASRRTSGHSYNEQFFGPGTRLTVL.

This clonotype has a count of ten or more. The chain joins TRBV10-3 to TRBJ2-7; a possible D gene is TRBD1 (5 bases). Germline V gene lookup returns CDR1 ENHRY and CDR2 SYGVKD. This CDR3 has 15 residues. The V end was cut by 3 bases, the J end by 2 bases, with 14 bases between. The CDR3: CAISEDSFVTYEQYF. CDR3 DNA: TGTGCCATCAGTGAAGACAGTTTTGTGACCTACGAGCAGTACTTC.

There are many counts of this clonotype. This rearrangement joins TRBV4-3 to TRBJ1-2; weak D call: TRBD1 (5 bases). The CDR3 length is 15 residues. The germline V gene encodes CDR1 LGHNA and CDR2 YSLEER. The V and J ends lost 1 base and 3 bases respectively, with 12 bases between them. This chain's CDR3 is CASSQARTLHYGYTF. The CDR3 DNA reads TGCGCCAGCAGCCAAGCTAGGACACTCCACTATGGCTACACCTTC.

The chain recombines TRBV20-1 with TRBJ2-7; D gene uncertain. Per the germline V gene, CDR1 is DFQATT and CDR2 is SNEGSKA (reference sequence). The CDR3 extends over 12 amino acids. The V and J ends lost 3 bases and 5 bases respectively, with 11 bases between them. The DNA for the CDR3 is TGCAGTGCTAGGGTCTCTGGGGACGAGCAGTACTTC. It specifies CSARVSGDEQYF.

This clonotype has more than one count but fewer than ten. The chain carries TRBV10-3 and TRBJ2-6, with TRBD1 matching 8 bases. Germline values: CDR1 ENHRY, CDR2 SYGVKD. The CDR3 totals 15 residues. V shed 8 bases, J shed 4 bases, and the junction held 7 bases outside the gene matches. In nucleotides, the CDR3 is TGTGCCATCGAAGGACAGGGAACCGGGGCCAACGTCCTGACTTTC. It encodes CAIEGQGTGANVLTF.

The sample holds many counts of this clonotype. The V call is TRBV27, the J call TRBJ1-1; D perhaps matches TRBD1 (6 bases). Per the germline V gene, CDR1 is MNHEY and CDR2 is SMNVEV (reference sequence). The V and J ends lost 5 bases and 8 bases respectively, with 15 bases between them. The CDR3 length is 13 residues. As DNA, the CDR3 is TGTGCCAGCAGTAATCCGGGGGCCTCAGAAGCTTTCTTT. As protein: CASSNPGASEAFF.

This clonotype has a handful of counts. The genes are TRBV7-2 and TRBJ2-1; TRBD1 might be the D (6 bases). Deletions cut 5 bases from V and 0 bases from J, with 14 bases between. In germline, CDR1 is SGHTA, CDR2 FQGNSA. The CDR3 is 16 amino acids. CDR3 sequence (DNA): TGTGCCAGCAGCCCGAGGACAGTAAGCTCCTACAATGAGCAGTTCTTC. It specifies CASSPRTVSSYNEQFF.

In this sample, this clonotype turned up many times. The chain recombines TRBV27 with TRBJ2-7, with 9 bases that match TRBD1. V lost 6 bases and J lost 6; bases outside the gene matches: 6. The CDR3 is 13 amino acids. Germline CDR1 MNHEY, CDR2 SMNVEV (reference sequence). The CDR3 spells CASRDRGKGEQYF. CDR3 coding DNA: TGTGCCAGCAGGGACAGGGGAAAAGGCGAGCAGTACTTC.

This clonotype was seen ten or more times. V is TRBV12-3 or TRBV12-4 and J is TRBJ2-7; no firm D call. Trimming left V 1 base short and J 3 bases short, with 7 bases between. The CDR3 runs 13 residues. Here the CDR3 DNA reads TGTGCCAGCAGTTTAGGGTCTAACTACGAGCAGTACTTC. The encoded protein is CASSLGSNYEQYF.

Many counts were recorded for this clonotype. The V gene is TRBV4-3, the J gene TRBJ2-4; D is perhaps TRBD1 (5 bases). Trimming removed 0 bases from V and 2 bases from J, with 8 bases in between. This CDR3 is built from 15 residues. Germline V lookup: CDR1 LGHNA, CDR2 YSLEER. The CDR3 spells CASSQDRVTKNIQYF. The CDR3 region has the DNA TGCGCCAGCAGCCAAGACAGGGTGACCAAAAACATTCAGTACTTC.

This clonotype was detected ten times or more. This chain links TRBV7-9 with TRBJ1-1, with D perhaps TRBD1 (5 bases). Germline values: CDR1 SEHNR, CDR2 FQNEAQ (reference sequence). Trimming stripped 1 base from V and 1 base from J, with 10 bases between. This CDR3 has 15 residues. This CDR3 is CASSLDLGENTEAFF. The CDR3 coding sequence is TGTGCCAGCAGCTTAGATCTGGGGGAGAACACTGAAGCTTTCTTT.

This clonotype turned up a few times. This chain connects TRBV4-1 to TRBJ2-6, with D possibly being TRBD1 (6 bases). This CDR3 region has 17 residues. The V end was cut by 6 bases, the J end by 0 bases, with 15 bases between. CDR1 and CDR2 (germline): MGHRA, YSYEKL. The CDR3 DNA follows: TGCGCCAGCAGTCTCTGGGGACAAGTCTCTGGGGCCAACGTCCTGACTTTC. Residues: CASSLWGQVSGANVLTF.

This clonotype was observed at least ten times. The gene calls are TRBV9 and TRBJ1-1; D gene ambiguous. From germline, CDR1 is SGDLS and CDR2 YYNGEE. The length of the CDR3 is 13 residues. V was pared by 0 bases and J by 5 bases, with 8 bases between. This CDR3 is CASSVGRVTEAFF. CDR3 in DNA: TGTGCCAGCAGCGTAGGAAGGGTTACTGAAGCTTTCTTT.

This clonotype was seen many times. J is TRBJ1-5 and V is TRBV7-2, with 7 bases lining up with TRBD1. CDR1 SGHTA and CDR2 FQGNSA come from the germline V gene. Losses at the gene ends were 3 bases for V and 2 bases for J; bases not matched to a gene: 7. The length of the CDR3 is 16 residues. The CDR3 protein is CASSFSGGIGNQPQHF. CDR3 bases: TGTGCCAGCAGCTTCTCAGGGGGGATTGGCAATCAGCCCCAGCATTTT.